The 23 T cell receptor beta chains reported below all come from one sample, sequenced in a study of neurological immune-mediated disorders. TCRdb reprocessed the 5' RACE reads via MiXCR and lists one record per CDR3 protein. The repertoire consists of some 16,000 distinct CDR3 sequences, with roughly 9% occurring once and the leading ten covering roughly two fifths. Material for sequencing was CD8+ T cells from blood. Receptors were obtained from a man in his fifties or sixties in good health.

In this sample, this clonotype turned up a few times. The V call is TRBV20-1, the J call TRBJ2-7; D might be TRBD2 (5 bases). The CDR3 length is 12 residues. The V end lost 4 bases, the J end lost 3 bases, and 10 bases lay between the germline ends. Per the germline V gene, CDR1 is DFQATT and CDR2 is SNEGSKA (reference sequence). The CDR3 protein is CSAKCSDYEQYF. CDR3 DNA: TGCAGTGCTAAGTGTAGCGACTACGAGCAGTACTTC.

This clonotype has at least ten counts. The rearrangement uses TRBV5-1 and TRBJ2-7, with 7 bases fitting TRBD1. From germline, CDR1 is SGHRS and CDR2 YFSETQ. The CDR3 has 13 residues. V lost 4 bases to trimming and J lost 2 bases; unmatched junction nucleotides: 3. This CDR3 is CASSVDRTYEQYF. Here the CDR3 DNA reads TGCGCCAGCAGCGTGGACAGGACCTACGAGCAGTACTTC.

The V gene is TRBV5-6, the J gene TRBJ2-2; 8 bases align to TRBD1. After removal of 0 bases from V and 0 bases from J, the junction contained 4 bases not matched to a gene. CDR3 length: 17 amino acids. The germline V gene encodes CDR1 SGHDT and CDR2 YYEEEE. CDR3 sequence: CASSLVAGGTNTGELFF. The CDR3 DNA follows: TGTGCCAGCAGCTTGGTGGCAGGGGGCACGAACACCGGGGAGCTGTTTTTT.

The sample holds many counts of this clonotype. The chain employs TRBV6-6 and TRBJ2-2; D remains unclear. V was shortened by 5 bases and J by 5 bases, with 9 bases between the two germline ends. Per germline, CDR1 MNHNY and CDR2 SVGAGI (reference sequence). The CDR3 is 13 amino acids. The CDR3 region has the DNA TGTGCCAGCAGTCTACGAATGACCGGGGAGCTGTTTTTT. Residues: CASSLRMTGELFF.

This clonotype was picked up many times. This chain uses TRBV6-5 with TRBJ1-2; D remains ambiguous. Looked up from germline, CDR1 is MNHEY and CDR2 is SVGAGI. Trimming took off 0 bases at V and 0 bases at J, with 11 bases between the two ends. This CDR3 is 16 amino acids long. CDR3 amino acids: CASSYSMDGANYGYTF. The CDR3 DNA sequence: TGTGCCAGCAGTTACTCGATGGACGGAGCTAACTATGGCTACACCTTC.

This rearrangement joins TRBV5-6 to TRBJ2-3; D assignment may be TRBD1 or TRBD2 (6 bases each). V was clipped by 6 bases and J by 6 bases, with 14 bases between them. CDR3 length: 13 residues. The germline V gene has CDR1 SGHDT and CDR2 YYEEEE. This CDR3 reads CASTRGHPDTQYF. In nucleotides, the CDR3 is TGTGCCAGCACCCGGGGGCATCCCGATACGCAGTATTTT.

This clonotype was recorded at least ten times. V is TRBV4-2 and J is TRBJ2-7, with D possibly being TRBD1 (7 bases). The V end lost 0 bases, the J end lost 9 bases, and 21 bases lay between the germline ends. CDR1 and CDR2 from the germline V gene are LGHNA and YNFKEQ. The CDR3 spans 16 residues. The DNA for the CDR3 is TGTGCCAGCAGCCAAGATGGAGGGGACAGCCCCTGGGGGCAGTACTTC. This sequence encodes CASSQDGGDSPWGQYF.

This clonotype was counted many times. This chain joins TRBV5-1 and TRBJ2-1; 10 nucleotides match TRBD2. Germline CDR1 is SGHRS and CDR2 is YFSETQ. This CDR3 has 14 residues. J was trimmed by 6 bases and V by 5 bases; bases with no gene match: 5. The CDR3: CASSRIAGGNEQFF. CDR3 bases: TGCGCCAGCAGTCGTATAGCGGGAGGCAATGAGCAGTTCTTC.

This clonotype was seen repeatedly, ten times or more. This chain uses TRBV5-1 with TRBJ2-3; possible D gene TRBD1, 5 bases. The CDR3 is 16 residues long. Germline CDR1 reads SGHRS; CDR2 reads YFSETQ. V was shortened by 0 bases and J by 0 bases, with 11 bases between the two germline ends. The CDR3 DNA reads TGCGCCAGCAGCTTGGACAGGCTTTTTAGCACAGATACGCAGTATTTT. Translating it yields CASSLDRLFSTDTQYF.

This clonotype occurred many times. This CDR3 is CASSPIRPGLAGYEQYF. The CDR3, as DNA: TGCGCCAGCAGCCCAATACGACCCGGACTAGCGGGCTACGAGCAGTACTTC. This chain uses TRBV5-1 with TRBJ2-7; 11 bases are shared with TRBD2. The germline V gene encodes CDR1 SGHRS and CDR2 YFSETQ. The CDR3 length is 17 residues. V was clipped by 4 bases and J by 3 bases; unmatched bases: 12.

The CDR3 DNA reads TGTGCCAGCAGCTTGCTAGCGGGAATCACAGATACGCAGTATTTT. Translating gives CASSLLAGITDTQYF. The V call is TRBV11-2, the J call TRBJ2-3; 9 positions agree with TRBD2. The junction had 3 bases not matched to a gene; V was cut back by 3 bases and J by 2 bases. The germline CDR1 and CDR2 sequences are SGHAT and FQNNGV. This CDR3 has 15 amino acids.

This clonotype has a count of ten or more. This chain links TRBV7-8 with TRBJ2-5, with no clear D. Germline lookup yields CDR1 SGHVS and CDR2 FQNEAQ. Trimming took 3 bases from V and 5 from J, leaving 13 bases between them. CDR3 length: 14 residues. The CDR3 reads CASSFSPTGETQYF. The CDR3 DNA sequence: TGTGCCAGCAGCTTCAGTCCGACGGGCGAGACCCAGTACTTC.

The sample holds many counts of this clonotype. The chain links TRBV24-1 to TRBJ2-1; D unresolved. The germline gives CDR1 KGHDR, CDR2 SFDVKD. V lost 9 bases to trimming and J lost 9 bases, with 14 bases between them. The CDR3 is made up of 12 amino acids. In DNA form, the CDR3 reads TGTGCCACCGCGGTCGGACGGTCTGAGCAGTTCTTC. It specifies CATAVGRSEQFF.

This clonotype has ten or more counts. The V and J genes are TRBV5-1 and TRBJ2-4; 10 positions agree with TRBD1. Germline V gene data show CDR1 as SGHRS and CDR2 as YFSETQ. The CDR3 spans 14 residues. V lost 4 bases and J lost 7; bases outside the gene matches: 5. The CDR3, as DNA: TGCGCCAGCAGCCCGGGGACAGGGGAGAACATTCAGTACTTC. It is translated as CASSPGTGENIQYF.

This clonotype was observed at least ten times. The gene calls are TRBV9 and TRBJ2-5; 9 bases map to TRBD2. The J segment lost 2 bases and the V segment lost 0 bases, leaving 8 bases of the junction unmatched. The CDR3 loop spans 17 amino acids. The germline CDR1 and CDR2 sequences are SGDLS and YYNGEE. The CDR3 bases are TGTGCCAGCAGCGTAGAAGAGCGGGGGGACGGTCAAGAGACCCAGTACTTC. Translated: CASSVEERGDGQETQYF.

This clonotype has ten or more counts. The chain employs TRBV6-5 and TRBJ2-3; perhaps TRBD2 as D (6 bases). This CDR3 is built from 15 residues. The V gene lost 2 bases and the J gene lost 5 bases, with 14 bases spanning the gap. CDR1 is MNHEY, CDR2 SVGAGI, per germline. The CDR3 coding sequence is TGTGCCAGCAGTTACCCGCCGAGCGGGCAAGATACGCAGTATTTT. Protein sequence: CASSYPPSGQDTQYF.

This clonotype appeared many times. The chain links TRBV27 to TRBJ1-1; D remains unclear. The V gene's germline CDR1 is MNHEY and CDR2 SMNVEV (reference sequence). This CDR3 spans 18 amino acids. V was cut by 3 bases and J by 0 bases, with 20 bases left in between. CDR3 region: CASSFAREADYMNTEAFF. The CDR3 bases are TGTGCCAGCAGTTTCGCCCGGGAAGCCGATTACATGAACACTGAAGCTTTCTTT.

There are many counts of this clonotype. This chain joins TRBV4-3 and TRBJ1-4; D is unclear. Trimming shortened V by 4 bases and J by 5 bases, and 11 bases separated the two germline ends. This CDR3 has 14 amino acids. CDR1 and CDR2 from the germline V gene are LGHNA and YSLEER. CDR3 DNA sequence: TGCGCCAGCAGCCTGGACGGTGTAAATGAAAAACTGTTTTTT. Translation: CASSLDGVNEKLFF.

This clonotype was seen ten or more times. The chain employs TRBV19 and TRBJ2-1; 7 nucleotides match TRBD2. Trimming cost V 6 bases and J 8 bases; bases outside gene matches: 13. From germline, CDR1 is LNHDA and CDR2 SQIVND (reference sequence). CDR3 length: 15 residues. Here the CDR3 DNA reads TGTGCCAGTAGAGACGTTGGCGGGAGCGATCATGAGCAGTTCTTC. It yields the protein CASRDVGGSDHEQFF.

This clonotype was counted ten times or more. The chain combines TRBV28 with TRBJ2-2; TRBD1 is a possible D gene (6 bases). This CDR3 contains 15 residues. The V gene's germline CDR1 is MDHEN and CDR2 SYDVKM. Trimming pared 9 bases from V and 0 bases from J, leaving 14 bases between. CDR3 region: CASINRASNTGELFF. CDR3 coding DNA: TGTGCCAGTATAAACAGGGCTTCGAACACCGGGGAGCTGTTTTTT.

Regarding this clonotype: One end of the junction fails to match germline, which may point to a read error. V is TRBV7-6 and J is TRBJ2-1; no firm D call. CDR1 and CDR2 (germline): SGHVS, FNYEAQ. The CDR3 extends over 13 amino acids. Written as DNA, the CDR3 is TGTGCCAGCAGCTCCGGGTCGGGTTATGAGCAGTCCTTC. Translated, it gives CASSSGSGYEQSF.

Ten or more counts support this clonotype. V is TRBV20-1 and J is TRBJ2-7; D tentatively reads TRBD1 or TRBD2 (5 bases each). The CDR3 is made up of 13 amino acids. Germline V gives CDR1 DFQATT, CDR2 SNEGSKA (reference sequence). V lost 2 bases, J lost 7 bases, and 15 bases lay in between. The CDR3 protein is CSARTGQTGEQYF. The CDR3 DNA follows: TGCAGTGCTAGAACAGGACAAACGGGGGAGCAGTACTTC.

This clonotype was picked up many times. The J gene is TRBJ1-5, the V gene TRBV6-5; D remains unclear. Germline lookup yields CDR1 MNHEY and CDR2 SVGAGI. There are 13 residues in the CDR3. Trimming removed 5 bases at V and 4 bases at J, with 9 bases between. CDR3 bases: TGTGCCAGCAGTCCCACGGAGAATCAGCCCCAGCATTTT. It is translated as CASSPTENQPQHF.